A single sample is the source of the 25 T cell receptor beta chains below, sequenced in a study of blood T cell repertoires in COVID-19. Profiling relied on immunoSEQ multiplex PCR, and the TCRdb table lists in-frame clones only, not all of them. The table records some 80,000 clones, about 88% of them present only once. The sequenced material came from peripheral blood. All receptors derive from a man between 60 and 70 years old with COVID-19, enrolled during active disease.

This clone was counted a single time. The V call is TRBV24-1, the J call TRBJ1-5; TRBD1 might be the D (6 bases). The CDR3 is 15 amino acids. Germline lookup yields CDR1 KGHDR and CDR2 SFDVKD. The germline V and J ends were trimmed by 3 bases and 6 bases, with 14 bases remaining between them. The CDR3 sequence is CATSDGRGVGQPQHF. CDR3 in DNA: TGTGCCACCAGTGATGGCAGGGGAGTGGGTCAGCCCCAGCATTTT.

J is TRBJ2-7 and V is TRBV2; 10 bases agree with TRBD2. The germline CDR1 and CDR2 sequences are SNHLY and FYNNEI. The CDR3 sequence is 17 residues long. V trimming: 10 bases; J trimming: 2 bases; junction bases outside the gene matches: 17. The CDR3 protein is CAISVTSGKPSTYEQYF. Written as DNA, the CDR3 is TGTGCCATCTCAGTAACTAGCGGGAAACCTTCGACCTACGAGCAGTACTTC.

V usage is TRBV10-3 and J usage is TRBJ2-1; D perhaps matches TRBD1 (5 bases). The V end lost 4 bases, the J end lost 1 base, and 20 bases lay between the germline ends. Per germline, CDR1 ENHRY and CDR2 SYGVKD. The CDR3 loop spans 18 amino acids. The CDR3 here is CAISGGRWGSGSYNEQFF. The CDR3 DNA reads TGTGCCATCAGTGGAGGTAGATGGGGCAGTGGATCCTACAATGAGCAGTTCTTC.

The CDR3, as DNA: TGTGCCAGCAGTGAATGGGGACAGGGGGGTCAGGAGCAGTTCTTC. Translation gives CASSEWGQGGQEQFF. The chain carries TRBV6-1 and TRBJ2-1, with 11 bases matching TRBD1. CDR3 length: 15 amino acids. Looked up from germline, CDR1 is MNHNS and CDR2 is SASEGT. V gave up 2 bases and J gave up 10 bases; unmatched junction bases: 7.

This clone was picked up one time. The CDR3 coding sequence is TGTGCCAGTAGTATAGATGCGGATATGAACACTGAAGCTTTCTTT. Encoded protein: CASSIDADMNTEAFF. The chain combines TRBV19 with TRBJ1-1; D is ambiguous. There are 15 residues in the CDR3. Trimming cost V 0 bases and J 0 bases, with 8 bases left between them. CDR1 and CDR2 (germline): LNHDA, SQIVND (reference sequence).

V and J are TRBV28 and TRBJ2-5; no reliable D call. CDR3 length: 12 residues. V was pared by 3 bases and J by 4 bases, with 6 bases between. Germline V gene lookup returns CDR1 MDHEN and CDR2 SYDVKM. This chain's CDR3 is CASSLVVETQYF. CDR3 in DNA: TGTGCCAGCAGTTTGGTAGTAGAGACCCAGTACTTC. The variable domain in full, completed from reference TRBV28 and TRBJ2-5, reads DVKVTQSSRYLVKRTGEKVFLECVQDMDHENMFWYRQDPGLGLRLIYFSYDVKMKEKGDIPEGYSVSREKKERFSLILESASTNQTSMYLCASSLVVETQYFGPGTRLLVL.

This clone came up once. The CDR3 here is CASSVHSSNEKLFF. CDR3 nucleotide sequence: TGCGCCAGCAGTGTTCACAGTTCTAATGAAAAACTGTTTTTT. The chain recombines TRBV10-2 with TRBJ1-4; D is unresolved. Trimming cost V 4 bases and J 3 bases, with 9 bases left between them. The CDR3 has 14 amino acids. The germline V gene has CDR1 WSHSY and CDR2 SAAADI.

V gene TRBV19 combines with J gene TRBJ1-2, with 7 nucleotides matching TRBD1. Germline V CDR1 and CDR2: LNHDA, SQIVND (reference sequence). V lost 5 bases, J lost 9 bases, and 18 bases stayed unmatched. The CDR3 contains 16 residues. CDR3 sequence (DNA): TGTGCCAGTAGTGCGACTCCCGGGACAGCGGTTAATCGCTACACCTTC. Its translation is CASSATPGTAVNRYTF.

V and J are TRBV7-2 and TRBJ1-2; D gene unclear. There are 14 residues in the CDR3. V lost 5 bases to trimming and J lost 0 bases, with 10 bases between them. The V gene's germline CDR1 is SGHTA and CDR2 FQGNSA. The CDR3 spells CASSLDITNYGYTF. CDR3 in DNA: TGTGCCAGCAGCCTTGACATAACTAACTATGGCTACACCTTC.

This clone was recorded once. The rearrangement joins TRBV11-2 to TRBJ1-1, with D possibly matching TRBD1 (5 bases). Trimming stripped 1 base from V and 4 bases from J, with 16 bases between. CDR1 SGHAT and CDR2 FQNNGV come from the germline V gene. The CDR3 has 16 amino acids. The DNA of the CDR3 is TGTGCCAGCAGCTTAGTTGGAGGAGGGGTTGGCACTGAAGCTTTCTTT. It is translated as CASSLVGGGVGTEAFF. The full variable domain, its missing parts supplied by reference TRBV11-2 and TRBJ1-1, is EAGVAQSPRYKIIEKRQSVAFWCNPISGHATLYWYQQILGQGPKLLIQFQNNGVVDDSQLPKDRFSAERLKGVDSTLKIQPAKLEDSAVYLCASSLVGGGVGTEAFFGQGTRLTVV.

V is TRBV2 and J is TRBJ1-6; the match to TRBD1 covers 7 bases. The CDR3 loop spans 18 amino acids. Germline V CDR1 and CDR2: SNHLY, FYNNEI. V dropped 1 base and J dropped 1; count of bases not matched to a gene: 7. CDR3 sequence (DNA): TGTGCCAGCAGTGAAGACAGGGGAGTAGGGTCCTATAATTCACCCCTCCACTTT. Protein product: CASSEDRGVGSYNSPLHF.

The chain recombines TRBV19 with TRBJ1-2; the match to TRBD1 covers 7 bases. The CDR3 totals 15 residues. Germline V gene lookup returns CDR1 LNHDA and CDR2 SQIVND (reference sequence). The J segment lost 3 bases and the V segment lost 8 bases, leaving 12 bases of the junction unmatched. Here the CDR3 reads CASVGQALGHYGYTF. CDR3 sequence (DNA): TGTGCCAGTGTTGGACAGGCGTTGGGCCACTATGGCTACACCTTC. Full variable domain (rest looked up from reference TRBV19 and TRBJ1-2): DGGITQSPKYLFRKEGQNVTLSCEQNLNHDAMYWYRQDPGQGLRLIYYSQIVNDFQKGDIAEGYSVSREKKESFPLTVTSAQKNPTAFYLCASVGQALGHYGYTFGSGTRLTVV.

The chain employs TRBV30 and TRBJ1-3; possibly TRBD1 for D (6 bases). The CDR3 spans 15 residues. Germline V gene lookup returns CDR1 GTSNPN and CDR2 SVGIG (reference sequence). Trimming shortened V by 1 base and J by 4 bases, and 14 bases separated the two germline ends. The CDR3 DNA sequence: TGTGCCTGGAGTGCCGATTGGGGGCTGGGAAACACCATATATTTT. Its translation: CAWSADWGLGNTIYF.

This rearrangement joins TRBV12-3 or TRBV12-4 to TRBJ1-1; D unresolved. This CDR3 comprises 13 residues. The V and J ends lost 3 bases and 1 base respectively, with 6 bases between them. The CDR3 is CASSFYENTEAFF. The CDR3 bases are TGTGCCAGCAGTTTCTACGAGAACACTGAAGCTTTCTTT.

This clone has just one count. The rearrangement joins TRBV25-1 to TRBJ2-7, with a possible D match to TRBD1 (6 bases). The CDR3 has 15 residues. V dropped 5 bases and J dropped 5 bases, with 19 bases sitting between them. Germline assignment: CDR1 MGHDK and CDR2 SYGVNS. This chain's CDR3 is CASSPLARGGNEQYF. For the CDR3, the DNA is TGTGCCAGCAGTCCCCTCGCCAGAGGGGGTAACGAGCAGTACTTC.

The chain links TRBV7-3 to TRBJ1-2; TRBD1 agrees at 10 bases. The CDR3 spans 15 residues. Germline V lookup: CDR1 SGHTA, CDR2 FQGTGA. V was pared by 5 bases and J by 6 bases, with 9 bases of the junction left unmatched. CDR3 in amino acids: CASSRTTGGKDGYTF. The CDR3 coding sequence is TGTGCCAGCAGCCGAACGACAGGGGGCAAGGATGGCTACACCTTC.

This chain joins TRBV18 and TRBJ1-5; the match to TRBD1 covers 11 bases. CDR3 length: 16 residues. Germline V CDR1 and CDR2: KGHSH, LQKENI. J gave up 4 bases and V 3 bases, and 5 bases lay outside the gene matches. CDR3 region: CASSPPGQGGNQPQHF. The CDR3 DNA reads as TGTGCCAGCTCACCCCCGGGACAGGGGGGGAATCAGCCCCAGCATTTT.

This clone is a singleton in its sample. J is TRBJ2-1 and V is TRBV5-1; 7 bases match TRBD2. Germline CDR1 SGHRS, CDR2 YFSETQ. The J segment lost 9 bases and the V segment lost 0 bases, leaving 9 bases of the junction unmatched. The CDR3 consists of 15 residues. In nucleotides, the CDR3 is TGCGCCAGCAGCTTGGAAGGCGGGAGTATCGGTGAGCAGTTCTTC. Residues: CASSLEGGSIGEQFF. Looking up the rest from reference TRBV5-1 and TRBJ2-1 gives the full variable domain: KAGVTQTPRYLIKTRGQQVTLSCSPISGHRSVSWYQQTPGQGLQFLFEYFSETQRNKGNFPGRFSGRQFSNSRSEMNVSTLELGDSALYLCASSLEGGSIGEQFFGPGTRLTVL.

V gene TRBV11-2 combines with J gene TRBJ1-2; D uncertain. V was cut by 4 bases and J by 0 bases, with 15 bases left in between. The CDR3 has 16 amino acids. Germline lookup yields CDR1 SGHAT and CDR2 FQNNGV. In DNA, the CDR3 is TGTGCCAGCAGCTCGATGACGAGGCGGTCTAACTATGGCTACACCTTC. Translation: CASSSMTRRSNYGYTF.

This chain joins TRBV9 and TRBJ2-3; 15 bases match TRBD2. Trimming at V came to 3 bases and at J to 1 base, leaving 12 bases not matched to a gene. This CDR3 region has 20 residues. CDR1 is SGDLS and CDR2 is YYNGEE in the germline V gene. The CDR3: CASSAPPGTSGRKGTDTQYF. For the CDR3, the DNA is TGTGCCAGCAGCGCCCCTCCCGGGACTAGCGGGAGGAAGGGCACAGATACGCAGTATTTT.

The rearrangement links TRBV6-5 to TRBJ2-1; weak D call: TRBD1 (5 bases). Germline CDR1 MNHEY, CDR2 SVGAGI. The CDR3 extends over 14 amino acids. The V end lost 7 bases, the J end lost 2 bases, and 12 bases lay between the germline ends. CDR3: CASIRPGTYNEQFF. CDR3 nucleotides: TGTGCCAGCATTCGACCAGGGACCTACAATGAGCAGTTCTTC.

J is TRBJ1-4 and V is TRBV6-5; 10 bases align to TRBD1. The CDR3 contains 13 residues. With V trimmed by 7 bases and J by 8 bases, 4 bases remained unmatched. CDR1 is MNHEY, CDR2 SVGAGI, per germline. CDR3 nucleotide sequence: TGTGCCAGCACCCGGGACAGGGGCGAAAAACTGTTTTTT. Translating gives CASTRDRGEKLFF.

V usage is TRBV13 and J usage is TRBJ1-1, with D possibly being TRBD1 (6 bases). CDR3 length: 14 residues. The V and J ends lost 3 bases and 2 bases respectively, with 10 bases between them. The germline gives CDR1 PRHDT, CDR2 FYEKMQ (reference sequence). CDR3 sequence: CASSLAGANTEAFF. The CDR3 region has the DNA TGTGCCAGCAGCTTGGCAGGGGCAAACACTGAAGCTTTCTTT.

The rearrangement uses TRBV18 and TRBJ2-3; 7 bases line up with TRBD1. Trimming removed 11 bases from V and 0 bases from J; junction bases left unmatched: 11. The CDR3 consists of 15 residues. Germline lookup yields CDR1 KGHSH and CDR2 LQKENI. CDR3 residues: CARVSRQGSTDTQYF. The CDR3 coding sequence is TGTGCCCGCGTCAGCCGACAGGGAAGCACAGATACGCAGTATTTT.

This clone was recorded once. V gene TRBV2 combines with J gene TRBJ2-1, with 12 nucleotides matching TRBD2. There are 14 residues in the CDR3. Germline CDR1 SNHLY, CDR2 FYNNEI. The trim removed 9 bases at V and 7 bases at J, leaving 7 bases unmatched. The DNA of the CDR3 is TGTGCCAGTACCCCGGGACTAGCGGGTAATGAGCAGTTCTTC. This sequence encodes CASTPGLAGNEQFF.